This TCR beta chain was captured in a study of OX40 agonist ivuxolimab in advanced cancers. Study in general: Ivuxolimab is an agonistic anti-OX40 (CD134) antibody, and patients were treated with it.

The method was immunoSEQ multiplex PCR; TCRdb's version includes in-frame clones alone and lacks a portion of them. This table holds around 62,000 clones, about 90% found once. The CDR3 has 16 amino acids. V dropped 3 bases and J dropped 5; count of bases not matched to a gene: 12. CDR1 and CDR2 (germline): SQVTM, ANQGSEA. A history of autoimmune disease or systemic immunosuppression excluded patients. The clonotype was recovered from an adult with an advanced solid tumor such as melanoma, head and neck, liver or kidney cancer. J is TRBJ1-2 and V is TRBV29-1; TRBD1 matches 10 bases. The specimen comprised CD4+ or CD8+ T cells sorted from blood, sampled in a trial of the OX40 agonist ivuxolimab. CDR3 region: CSVDHRGTGAQYGYTF. DNA for the CDR3: TGCAGCGTTGATCATCGGGGGACAGGGGCGCAGTATGGCTACACCTTC.